A single sample is the source of the 25 T cell receptor beta chains below, sequenced in a study of blood T cell repertoires in COVID-19 (TCRdb year 2020). The library came from the immunoSEQ multiplex PCR assay. Here the immuneACCESS table is served through TCRdb, limited to in-frame sequences with V and J called. Missing clones are a known gap in these copies; in checked studies unresolved V genes cover under half, and the rest lacks a known reason. This sample has approximately 25,000 clones in its table, and about 90% of those were observed once. Roughly a third of the sample is taken by the ten largest. The sequencing sample was made of peripheral blood. Source of these receptors: a man between 65 and 85 years old with active COVID-19.

The chain has TRBV28 and TRBJ2-1; no firm D call. The V end lost 5 bases, the J end lost 0 bases, and 11 bases lay between the germline ends. The length of the CDR3 is 15 residues. Germline CDR1 reads MDHEN; CDR2 reads SYDVKM. In nucleotides, the CDR3 is TGTGCCAGCAGTCAACCCGTTAGCTCCTACAATGAGCAGTTCTTC. Protein: CASSQPVSSYNEQFF.

This rearrangement joins TRBV2 to TRBJ1-3, with D tentatively TRBD1 (6 bases). This CDR3 is 15 amino acids long. The V end was cut by 6 bases, the J end by 0 bases, with 12 bases between. Germline CDR1 SNHLY, CDR2 FYNNEI. DNA of the CDR3: TGTGCCAGCAGCCGGGACACATACTCTGGAAACACCATATATTTT. Translation gives CASSRDTYSGNTIYF.

The chain combines TRBV7-2 with TRBJ1-6; 10 nucleotides match TRBD1. This CDR3 has 18 amino acids. With 5 bases clipped from V and 6 bases from J, the junction kept 13 bases outside the gene matches. Germline lookup yields CDR1 SGHTA and CDR2 FQGNSA. The CDR3 nucleotides are TGTGCCAGCAGCAGCTCCTCCGCGACAGGGGGCTCTAATTCACCCCTCCACTTT. This sequence encodes CASSSSSATGGSNSPLHF.

The chain recombines TRBV28 with TRBJ1-6, with 7 bases matching TRBD1. Trimming took 4 bases from V and 10 from J; bases not matched to a gene: 10. Germline V gene data show CDR1 as MDHEN and CDR2 as SYDVKM. The CDR3 extends over 15 amino acids. The CDR3 sequence: CASSSPGRGRSPLHF. The CDR3 DNA follows: TGTGCCAGCAGTTCCCCCGGGAGGGGGCGATCACCCCTCCACTTT.

The CDR3 here is CATSDWTANTGELFF. The CDR3 DNA is TGTGCCACCAGTGACTGGACAGCGAACACCGGGGAGCTGTTTTTT. V gene TRBV24-1 combines with J gene TRBJ2-2, with D possibly being TRBD1 (6 bases). Germline V gene data show CDR1 as KGHDR and CDR2 as SFDVKD. The V end lost 4 bases, the J end lost 0 bases, and 8 bases lay between the germline ends. CDR3 size: 15 residues.

The chain combines TRBV4-3 with TRBJ2-5; 9 bases map to TRBD1. Germline loops: CDR1 LGHNA, CDR2 YSLEER. V lost 0 bases and J lost 5; bases outside the gene matches: 10. The CDR3 totals 17 residues. The CDR3 DNA reads TGCGCCAGCAGCCAAGATCCCGGGACAGGGAATTCGGAGACCCAGTACTTC. Translated: CASSQDPGTGNSETQYF.

This chain links TRBV28 with TRBJ2-3, with a tentative D call TRBD2 (6 bases). The CDR3 is 15 residues long. Germline V gives CDR1 MDHEN, CDR2 SYDVKM. The germline V and J ends were trimmed by 6 bases and 6 bases, with 19 bases remaining between them. This CDR3 is CASRPPTEGLDTQYF. In nucleotides, the CDR3 is TGTGCCAGCAGACCCCCGACAGAGGGACTGGATACGCAGTATTTT.

V gene TRBV5-1 combines with J gene TRBJ1-4; TRBD1 might be the D (5 bases). The CDR3 extends over 17 amino acids. Trimming took off 4 bases at V and 5 bases at J, with 21 bases between the two ends. Germline lookup yields CDR1 SGHRS and CDR2 YFSETQ. DNA for the CDR3: TGCGCCAGCAGCCCAAGACCTCCGGGACTGGGGAATGAAAAACTGTTTTTT. Translating it yields CASSPRPPGLGNEKLFF.

The chain couples TRBV4-1 to TRBJ2-1; 9 bases align to TRBD1. The J segment lost 3 bases and the V segment lost 3 bases, leaving 6 bases of the junction unmatched. The CDR3 has 16 residues. CDR1 is MGHRA, CDR2 YSYEKL, per germline. CDR3 loop: CASSHATGGFYNEQFF. CDR3 coding DNA: TGCGCCAGCAGCCACGCGACAGGGGGGTTCTACAATGAGCAGTTCTTC.

This chain connects TRBV6-6 to TRBJ2-7; 9 bases are shared with TRBD1. CDR1 is MNHNY and CDR2 is SVGAGI in the germline V gene (reference sequence). The CDR3 is 15 residues long. Trimming at V came to 5 bases and at J to 3 bases, leaving 8 bases not matched to a gene. As DNA, the CDR3 is TGTGCCAGCAGTCGGGACAGGGAGGTGAGCTACGAGCAGTACTTC. Protein sequence: CASSRDREVSYEQYF.

The J gene is TRBJ2-2, the V gene TRBV7-2; 11 bases align to TRBD1. After removal of 6 bases from V and 5 bases from J, the junction contained 2 bases not matched to a gene. The CDR3 loop spans 14 amino acids. Germline V gene data show CDR1 as SGHTA and CDR2 as FQGNSA. The CDR3 here is CASSGQGATGELFF. In nucleotides, the CDR3 is TGTGCCAGCAGTGGACAGGGGGCAACCGGGGAGCTGTTTTTT.

This chain connects TRBV6-2 or TRBV6-3 to TRBJ2-2; 8 nucleotides align to TRBD1. This CDR3 region has 17 residues. With 5 bases clipped from V and 7 bases from J, the junction kept 15 bases outside the gene matches. CDR1 and CDR2 (germline): MNHEY, SVGEGT. CDR3: CASSRPPGGALGGELFF. CDR3 DNA sequence: TGTGCCAGCAGTCGGCCCCCAGGGGGCGCCTTAGGCGGGGAGCTGTTTTTT.

This sequence joins TRBV28 and TRBJ2-7, with 16 bases lining up with TRBD2. Germline V gives CDR1 MDHEN, CDR2 SYDVKM. The length of the CDR3 is 21 residues. Trimming cost V 10 bases and J 4 bases; bases outside gene matches: 25. In nucleotides, the CDR3 is TGTGCCAACACGAATGAGGCATTGGGACTAGCGGGAGGGGCCAATCTGTACGAGCAGTACTTC. Translated, it gives CANTNEALGLAGGANLYEQYF.

A few counts support this clone. V and J are TRBV4-1 and TRBJ2-3; tentatively, D is TRBD2 (5 bases). CDR1 and CDR2 from the germline V gene are MGHRA and YSYEKL. This CDR3 has 17 amino acids. The V gene lost 0 bases and the J gene lost 0 bases, with 13 bases spanning the gap. CDR3 nucleotides: TGCGCCAGCAGCCAAGAGCCCGGAGGTCGGAGCACAGATACGCAGTATTTT. Its protein is CASSQEPGGRSTDTQYF.

The chain recombines TRBV24-1 with TRBJ2-3, with TRBD2 identical over 9 bases. The CDR3 sequence is 18 residues long. Germline CDR1 is KGHDR and CDR2 is SFDVKD. The junction had 10 bases not matched to a gene; V was cut back by 0 bases and J by 4 bases. DNA for the CDR3: TGTGCCACCAGTGATTTGAAGAGGGCGGGAGGGGGAGCAGATACGCAGTATTTT. Translated: CATSDLKRAGGGADTQYF.

The gene calls are TRBV19 and TRBJ1-6; the D is unclear. The CDR3 is 14 amino acids. Germline V gene sequence: CDR1 LNHDA, CDR2 SQIVND (reference sequence). The ends were cut back, 3 bases at V and 5 bases at J, with 8 bases in the middle. In nucleotides, the CDR3 is TGTGCCAGTAGTATCTCAGTAAATAATTCACCCCTCCACTTT. Its protein is CASSISVNNSPLHF.

The chain employs TRBV4-1 and TRBJ2-1, with D possibly TRBD2 on 6 matching bases. V was trimmed by 0 bases and J by 3 bases, leaving 12 bases between them. CDR1 and CDR2 (germline): MGHRA, YSYEKL. There are 16 residues in the CDR3. DNA of the CDR3: TGCGCCAGCAGCCAAGATGTGGGACTCAACTACAATGAGCAGTTCTTC. Encoded protein: CASSQDVGLNYNEQFF.

V gene TRBV6-2 or TRBV6-3 combines with J gene TRBJ2-3; the D gene is possibly TRBD2 (6 bases). The V gene's germline CDR1 is MNHEY and CDR2 SVGEGT. This CDR3 contains 15 residues. Trimming stripped 3 bases from V and 0 bases from J, with 10 bases between. CDR3 sequence reads: CASSYTGTSTDTQYF. CDR3 sequence (DNA): TGTGCCAGCAGTTATACTGGGACTAGCACAGATACGCAGTATTTT.

This chain links TRBV27 with TRBJ1-1, with D possibly matching TRBD1 (5 bases). Trimming removed 4 bases at V and 0 bases at J, with 12 bases between. The germline gives CDR1 MNHEY, CDR2 SMNVEV (reference sequence). The CDR3 has 15 residues. The CDR3 DNA is TGTGCCAGCAGTTCGCAGGGCCGAATGAACACTGAAGCTTTCTTT. It is translated as CASSSQGRMNTEAFF.

J is TRBJ2-7 and V is TRBV5-1; 9 bases map to TRBD2. Germline-derived CDR1 and CDR2 are SGHRS and YFSETQ. The CDR3 is made up of 15 amino acids. After removal of 1 base from V and 0 bases from J, the junction contained 2 bases not matched to a gene. The CDR3 here is CASSLLAGFSYEQYF. The DNA of the CDR3 is TGCGCCAGCAGCTTGCTAGCGGGATTCTCCTACGAGCAGTACTTC. Looking up the rest from reference TRBV5-1 and TRBJ2-7 gives the full variable domain: KAGVTQTPRYLIKTRGQQVTLSCSPISGHRSVSWYQQTPGQGLQFLFEYFSETQRNKGNFPGRFSGRQFSNSRSEMNVSTLELGDSALYLCASSLLAGFSYEQYFGPGTRLTVT.

The genes are TRBV28 and TRBJ1-5, with D tentatively TRBD1 (6 bases). V gave up 6 bases and J gave up 2 bases, with 11 bases separating them. The CDR3 has 14 residues. Germline V CDR1 and CDR2: MDHEN, SYDVKM. CDR3 region: CASRASGGNQPQHF. For the CDR3, the DNA is TGTGCCAGCAGGGCATCAGGGGGCAATCAGCCCCAGCATTTT.

The chain has TRBV25-1 and TRBJ2-7; tentatively, D is TRBD1 (6 bases). Per the germline V gene, CDR1 is MGHDK and CDR2 is SYGVNS. V lost 5 bases, J lost 4 bases, and 18 bases lay in between. CDR3 length equals 15 residues. This chain's CDR3 is CASSPLGTNYYEQYF. CDR3 bases: TGTGCCAGCAGTCCCCTCGGGACAAACTATTACGAGCAGTACTTC.

This sequence joins TRBV11-2 and TRBJ2-7; D is uncertain. CDR1 SGHAT and CDR2 FQNNGV come from the germline V gene. V was clipped by 0 bases and J by 4 bases, with 13 bases between them. The CDR3 contains 15 residues. The CDR3: CASSLEISKVYEQYF. The DNA for the CDR3 is TGTGCCAGCAGCTTAGAGATAAGCAAAGTTTACGAGCAGTACTTC. Supplemented by reference TRBV11-2 and TRBJ2-7, the full variable domain reads EAGVAQSPRYKIIEKRQSVAFWCNPISGHATLYWYQQILGQGPKLLIQFQNNGVVDDSQLPKDRFSAERLKGVDSTLKIQPAKLEDSAVYLCASSLEISKVYEQYFGPGTRLTVT.

V usage is TRBV5-5 and J usage is TRBJ2-3, with D possibly matching TRBD2 (5 bases). V shed 6 bases and J shed 5 bases, with 19 bases lying between them. Germline assignment: CDR1 SGHKS and CDR2 YYEKEE (reference sequence). The CDR3 sequence is 15 residues long. The CDR3 DNA follows: TGTGCCAGCACCATACAACCCGGGAACTTAGATACGCAGTATTTT. Its translation is CASTIQPGNLDTQYF.

Concerning this clone: The same CDR3 also results from other DNA sequences found in this sample. The chain recombines TRBV3-1 (or the pseudogene TRBV3-2) with TRBJ1-2, with a possible D match to TRBD1 (5 bases). The CDR3 contains 15 residues. Trimming shortened V by 4 bases and J by 6 bases, and 18 bases separated the two germline ends. Germline V gene sequence: CDR1 LGHDT, CDR2 YNNKEL (reference sequence). The CDR3 protein is CASSRLAGGGDGYTF. CDR3 in DNA: TGTGCCAGCAGCCGTCTGGCGGGGGGAGGCGATGGCTACACCTTC.